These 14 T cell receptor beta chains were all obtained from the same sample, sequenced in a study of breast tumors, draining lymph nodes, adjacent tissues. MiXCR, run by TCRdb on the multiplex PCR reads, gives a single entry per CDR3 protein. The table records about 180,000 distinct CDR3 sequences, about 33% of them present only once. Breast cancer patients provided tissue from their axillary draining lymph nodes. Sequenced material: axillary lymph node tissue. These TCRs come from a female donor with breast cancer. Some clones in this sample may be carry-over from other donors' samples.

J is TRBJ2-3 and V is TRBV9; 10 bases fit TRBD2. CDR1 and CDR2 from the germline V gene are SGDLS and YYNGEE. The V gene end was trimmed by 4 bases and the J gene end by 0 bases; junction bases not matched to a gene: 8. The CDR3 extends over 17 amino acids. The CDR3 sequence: CASSLQAGGPSTDTQYF. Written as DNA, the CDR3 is TGTGCCAGCAGCCTCCAAGCGGGAGGGCCAAGCACAGATACGCAGTATTTT.

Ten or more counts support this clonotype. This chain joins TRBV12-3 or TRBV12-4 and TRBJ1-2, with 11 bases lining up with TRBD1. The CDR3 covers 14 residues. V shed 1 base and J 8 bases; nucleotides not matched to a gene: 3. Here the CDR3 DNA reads TGTGCCAGCAGTTTAGGGACAGGGGGCCAGGGCTACACCTTC. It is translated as CASSLGTGGQGYTF.

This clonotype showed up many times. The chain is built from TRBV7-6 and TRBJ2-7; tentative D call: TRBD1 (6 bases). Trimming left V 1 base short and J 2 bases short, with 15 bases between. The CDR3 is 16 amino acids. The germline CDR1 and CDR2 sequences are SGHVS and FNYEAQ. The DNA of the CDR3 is TGTGCCAGCAGCTTAGGGGGGCAGACCCACCCCTACGAGCAGTACTTC. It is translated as CASSLGGQTHPYEQYF.

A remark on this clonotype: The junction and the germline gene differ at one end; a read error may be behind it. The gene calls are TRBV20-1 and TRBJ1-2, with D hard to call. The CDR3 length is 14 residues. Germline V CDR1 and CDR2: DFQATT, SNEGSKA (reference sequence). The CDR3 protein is CSARGPRENYGCAF. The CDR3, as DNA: TGCAGTGCTAGAGGGCCACGGGAGAACTATGGCTGCGCCTTC.

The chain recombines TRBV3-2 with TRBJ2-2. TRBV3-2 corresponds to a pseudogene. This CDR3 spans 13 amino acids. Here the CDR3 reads CASSQDRVGELFF. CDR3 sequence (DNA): TGTGCCAGCAGCCAAGATAGGGTCGGGGAGCTGTTTTTT.

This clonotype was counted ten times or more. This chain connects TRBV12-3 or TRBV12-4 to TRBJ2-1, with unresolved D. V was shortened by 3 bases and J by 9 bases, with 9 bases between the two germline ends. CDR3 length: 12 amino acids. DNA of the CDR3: TGTGCCAGCAGTTTTAACTTCGGTGAGCAGTTCTTC. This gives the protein CASSFNFGEQFF.

The DNA for the CDR3 is TGCAGCTTAGTAGTGACAGGCAATCAGCCCCAGCATTTT. Its translation is CSLVVTGNQPQHF. This rearrangement joins TRBV29-1 to TRBJ1-5, with a tentative D call TRBD1 (5 bases). From germline, CDR1 is SQVTM and CDR2 ANQGSEA. The CDR3 spans 13 residues. V was shortened by 8 bases and J by 2 bases, with 13 bases between the two germline ends.

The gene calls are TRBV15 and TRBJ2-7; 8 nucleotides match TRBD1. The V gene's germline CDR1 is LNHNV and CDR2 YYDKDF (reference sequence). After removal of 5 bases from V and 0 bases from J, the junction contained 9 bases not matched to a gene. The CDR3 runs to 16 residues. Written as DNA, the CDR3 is TGTGCCACCAGCTCAGAACGGGACAGGTACTCCTACGAGCAGTACTTC. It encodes CATSSERDRYSYEQYF.

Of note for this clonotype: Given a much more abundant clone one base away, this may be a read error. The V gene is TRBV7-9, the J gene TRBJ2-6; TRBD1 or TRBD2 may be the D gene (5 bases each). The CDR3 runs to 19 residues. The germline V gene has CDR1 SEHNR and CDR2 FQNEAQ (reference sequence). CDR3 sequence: CASSPFSGVPSSGADVLTF. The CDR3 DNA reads TGTGCCAGCAGCCCCTTCTCCGGGGTCCCGTCCTCTGGGGCCGACGTCCTGACTTTC.

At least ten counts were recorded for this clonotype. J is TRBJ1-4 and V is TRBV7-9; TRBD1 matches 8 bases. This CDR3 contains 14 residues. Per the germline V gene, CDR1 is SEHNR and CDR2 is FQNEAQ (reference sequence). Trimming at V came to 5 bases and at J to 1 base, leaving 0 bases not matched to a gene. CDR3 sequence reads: CASSGQGTNEKLFF. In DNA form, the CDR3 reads TGTGCCAGCAGCGGACAGGGAACTAATGAAAAACTGTTTTTT.

CDR3 coding DNA: TGCAGTGCTAGAGATGAAGCGCGAAGCTCCTACAATGAGCAGTTCTTC. This gives the protein CSARDEARSSYNEQFF. J is TRBJ2-1 and V is TRBV20-1; D gene unclear. The CDR3 is 16 amino acids. Trimming removed 0 bases at V and 0 bases at J, with 12 bases between. Germline assignment: CDR1 DFQATT and CDR2 SNEGSKA (reference sequence).

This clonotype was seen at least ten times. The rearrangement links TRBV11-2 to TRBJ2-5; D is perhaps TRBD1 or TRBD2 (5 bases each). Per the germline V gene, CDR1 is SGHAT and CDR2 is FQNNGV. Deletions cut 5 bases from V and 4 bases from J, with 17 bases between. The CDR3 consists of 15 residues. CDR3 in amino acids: CASSLGMRGRETQYF. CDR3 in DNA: TGTGCCAGCAGCCTCGGTATGAGGGGTAGAGAGACCCAGTACTTC.

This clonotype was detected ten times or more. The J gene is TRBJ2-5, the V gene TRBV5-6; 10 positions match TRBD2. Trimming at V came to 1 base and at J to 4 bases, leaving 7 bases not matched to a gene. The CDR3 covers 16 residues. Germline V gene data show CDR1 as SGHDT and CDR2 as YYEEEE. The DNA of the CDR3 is TGTGCCAGCAGCTTGATAGTTAGCGGGGGGCCAGAGACCCAGTACTTC. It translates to CASSLIVSGGPETQYF.

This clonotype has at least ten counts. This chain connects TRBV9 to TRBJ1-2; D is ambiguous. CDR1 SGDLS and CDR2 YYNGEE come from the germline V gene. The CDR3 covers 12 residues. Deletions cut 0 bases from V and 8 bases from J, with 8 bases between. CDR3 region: CASSVGGGGYTF. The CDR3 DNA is TGTGCCAGCAGCGTAGGGGGTGGGGGCTACACCTTC.